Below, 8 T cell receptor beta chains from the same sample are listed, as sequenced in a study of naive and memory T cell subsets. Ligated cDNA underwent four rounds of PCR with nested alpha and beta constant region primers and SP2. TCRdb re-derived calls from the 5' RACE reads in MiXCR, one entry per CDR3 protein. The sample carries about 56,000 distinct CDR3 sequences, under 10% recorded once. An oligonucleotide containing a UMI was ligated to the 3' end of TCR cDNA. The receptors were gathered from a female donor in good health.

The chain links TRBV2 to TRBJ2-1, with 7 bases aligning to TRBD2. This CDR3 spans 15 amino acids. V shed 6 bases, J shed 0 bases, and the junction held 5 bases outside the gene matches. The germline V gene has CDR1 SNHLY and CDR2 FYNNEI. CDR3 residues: CASRKAGSSYNEQFF. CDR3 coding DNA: TGTGCCAGCAGGAAAGCGGGGAGCTCCTACAATGAGCAGTTCTTC.

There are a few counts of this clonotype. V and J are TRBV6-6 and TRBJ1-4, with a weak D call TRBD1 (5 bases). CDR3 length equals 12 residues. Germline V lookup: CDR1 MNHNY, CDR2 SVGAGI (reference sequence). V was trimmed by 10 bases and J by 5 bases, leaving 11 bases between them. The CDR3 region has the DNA TGTGCCACTTCACAGGAAAATGAAAAACTGTTTTTT. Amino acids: CATSQENEKLFF.

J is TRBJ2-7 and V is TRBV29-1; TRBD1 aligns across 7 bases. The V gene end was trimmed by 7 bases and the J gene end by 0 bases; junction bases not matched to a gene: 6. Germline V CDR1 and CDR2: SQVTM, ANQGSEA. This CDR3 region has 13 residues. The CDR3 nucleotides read TGCAGCGCCCGAGGGACAGACTCCTACGAGCAGTACTTC. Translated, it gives CSARGTDSYEQYF.

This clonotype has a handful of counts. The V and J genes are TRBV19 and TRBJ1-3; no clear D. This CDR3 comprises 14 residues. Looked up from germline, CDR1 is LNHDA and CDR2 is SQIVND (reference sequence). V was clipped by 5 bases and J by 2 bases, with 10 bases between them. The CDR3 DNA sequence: TGTGCCAGTAGTTGGACTGCCACTGGAAACACCATATATTTT. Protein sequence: CASSWTATGNTIYF.

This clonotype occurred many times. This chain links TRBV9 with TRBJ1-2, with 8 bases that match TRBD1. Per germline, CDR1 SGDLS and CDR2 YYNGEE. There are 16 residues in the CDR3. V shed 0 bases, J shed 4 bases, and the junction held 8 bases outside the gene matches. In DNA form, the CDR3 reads TGTGCCAGCAGCGTAGCCCCACAGGGGGGACTCTATGGCTACACCTTC. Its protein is CASSVAPQGGLYGYTF.

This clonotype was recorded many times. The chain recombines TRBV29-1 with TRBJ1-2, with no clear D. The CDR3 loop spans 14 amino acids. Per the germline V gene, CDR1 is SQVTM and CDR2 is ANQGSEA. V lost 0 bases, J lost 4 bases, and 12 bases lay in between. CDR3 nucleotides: TGCAGCGTTGAAGATCCTAGGAGATCCTATGGCTACACCTTC. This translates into CSVEDPRRSYGYTF. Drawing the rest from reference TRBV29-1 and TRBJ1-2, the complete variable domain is SAVISQKPSRDICQRGTSLTIQCQVDSQVTMMFWYRQQPGQSLTLIATANQGSEATYESGFVIDKFPISRPNLTFSTLTVSNMSPEDSSIYLCSVEDPRRSYGYTFGSGTRLTVV.

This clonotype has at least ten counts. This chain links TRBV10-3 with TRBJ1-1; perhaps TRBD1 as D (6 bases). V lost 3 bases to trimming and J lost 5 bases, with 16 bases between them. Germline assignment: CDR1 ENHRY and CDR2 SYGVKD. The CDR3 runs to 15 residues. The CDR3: CAISDTHRVATEAFF. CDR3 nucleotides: TGTGCCATCAGTGACACACACAGGGTGGCGACTGAAGCTTTCTTT.

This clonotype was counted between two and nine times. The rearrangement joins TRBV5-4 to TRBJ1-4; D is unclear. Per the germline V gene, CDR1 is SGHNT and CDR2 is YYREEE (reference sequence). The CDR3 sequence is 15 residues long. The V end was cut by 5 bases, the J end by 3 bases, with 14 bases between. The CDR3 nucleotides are TGTGCCAGCAGGCGCGACCTACCCCCTAATGAAAAACTGTTTTTT. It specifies CASRRDLPPNEKLFF.